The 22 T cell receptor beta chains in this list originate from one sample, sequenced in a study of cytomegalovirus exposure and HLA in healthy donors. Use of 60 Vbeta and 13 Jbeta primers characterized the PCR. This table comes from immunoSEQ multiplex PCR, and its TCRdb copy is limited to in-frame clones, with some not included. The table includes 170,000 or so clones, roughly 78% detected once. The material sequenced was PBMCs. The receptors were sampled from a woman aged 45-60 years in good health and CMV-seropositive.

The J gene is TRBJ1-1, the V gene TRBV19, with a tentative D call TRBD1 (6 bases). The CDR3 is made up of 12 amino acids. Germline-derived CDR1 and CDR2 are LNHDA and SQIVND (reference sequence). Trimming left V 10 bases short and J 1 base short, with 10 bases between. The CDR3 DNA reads TGTGCCATCACAGGGCCGAACACTGAAGCTTTCTTT. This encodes CAITGPNTEAFF.

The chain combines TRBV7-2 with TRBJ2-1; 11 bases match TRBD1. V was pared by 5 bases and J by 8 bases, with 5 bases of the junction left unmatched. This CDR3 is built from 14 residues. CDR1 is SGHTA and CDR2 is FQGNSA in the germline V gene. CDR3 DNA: TGTGCCAGCAGCCCGGACAGGGGGCTCTATGAGCAGTTCTTC. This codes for CASSPDRGLYEQFF.

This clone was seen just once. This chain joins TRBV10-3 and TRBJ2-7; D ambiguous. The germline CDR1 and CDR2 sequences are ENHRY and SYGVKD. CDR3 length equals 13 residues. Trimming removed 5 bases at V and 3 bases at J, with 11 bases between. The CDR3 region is CAISPTESYEQYF. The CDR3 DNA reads TGTGCCATCAGTCCCACAGAGAGCTACGAGCAGTACTTC.

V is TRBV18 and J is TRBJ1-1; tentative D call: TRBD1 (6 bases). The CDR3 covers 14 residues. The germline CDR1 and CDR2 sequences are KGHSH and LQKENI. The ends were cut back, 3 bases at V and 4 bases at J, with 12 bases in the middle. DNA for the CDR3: TGTGCCAGCTCACCGTCCGACAGGAGCACTGAAGCTTTCTTT. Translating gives CASSPSDRSTEAFF.

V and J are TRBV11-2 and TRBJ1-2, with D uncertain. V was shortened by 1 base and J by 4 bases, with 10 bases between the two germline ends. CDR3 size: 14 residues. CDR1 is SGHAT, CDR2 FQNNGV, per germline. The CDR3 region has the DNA TGTGCCAGCAGCTTAGTTCAGGATCGCTATGGCTACACCTTC. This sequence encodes CASSLVQDRYGYTF.

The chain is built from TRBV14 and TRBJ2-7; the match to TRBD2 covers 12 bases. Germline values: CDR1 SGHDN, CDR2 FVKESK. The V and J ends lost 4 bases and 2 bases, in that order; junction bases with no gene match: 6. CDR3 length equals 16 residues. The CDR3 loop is CASSPRTSGAAYEQYF. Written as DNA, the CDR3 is TGTGCCAGCAGCCCCCGGACTAGCGGGGCCGCCTACGAGCAGTACTTC.

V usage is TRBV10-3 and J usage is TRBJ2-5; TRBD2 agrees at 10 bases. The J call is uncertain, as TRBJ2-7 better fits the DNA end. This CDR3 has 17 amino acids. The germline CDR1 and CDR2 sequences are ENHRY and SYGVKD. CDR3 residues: CAIGKAGGPPGSYEQYF. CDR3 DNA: TGTGCCATCGGGAAAGCGGGAGGGCCTCCCGGTAGCTACGAGCAGTACTTC.

As DNA, the CDR3 is TGTGCCAGCAGCCCCCTAGGGTCCGTGGGGGCAGAGAGTGAGCAGTTCTTC. Amino acids: CASSPLGSVGAESEQFF. The V call is TRBV11-2, the J call TRBJ2-1, with D perhaps matching TRBD1 (6 bases). The CDR3 is made up of 17 amino acids. Germline V lookup: CDR1 SGHAT, CDR2 FQNNGV. Deletions cut 5 bases from V and 9 bases from J, with 26 bases between.

Here the CDR3 reads CASSIFGLADHEQYF. CDR3 in DNA: TGTGCCAGTAGTATTTTTGGACTAGCTGACCACGAGCAGTACTTC. The chain joins TRBV19 to TRBJ2-7; 8 bases fit TRBD2. After removal of 3 bases from V and 5 bases from J, the junction contained 9 bases not matched to a gene. The CDR3 is 15 residues long. Germline V gene lookup returns CDR1 LNHDA and CDR2 SQIVND (reference sequence).

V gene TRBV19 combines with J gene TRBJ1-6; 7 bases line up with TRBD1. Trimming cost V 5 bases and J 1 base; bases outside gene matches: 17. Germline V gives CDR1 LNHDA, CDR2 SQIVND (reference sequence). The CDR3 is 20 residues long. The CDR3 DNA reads TGTGCCAGTAGTCCAAGGAGATACAGGGGTGGAAAATCCTATAATTCACCCCTCCACTTT. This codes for CASSPRRYRGGKSYNSPLHF. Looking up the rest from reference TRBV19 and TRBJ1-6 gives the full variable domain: DGGITQSPKYLFRKEGQNVTLSCEQNLNHDAMYWYRQDPGQGLRLIYYSQIVNDFQKGDIAEGYSVSREKKESFPLTVTSAQKNPTAFYLCASSPRRYRGGKSYNSPLHFGNGTRLTVT.

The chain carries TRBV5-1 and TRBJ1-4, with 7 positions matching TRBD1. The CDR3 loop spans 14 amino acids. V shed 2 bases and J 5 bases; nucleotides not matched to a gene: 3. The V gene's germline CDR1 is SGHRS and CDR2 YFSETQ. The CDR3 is CASSLDRVNEKLFF. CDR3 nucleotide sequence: TGCGCCAGCAGCTTAGACAGGGTCAATGAAAAACTGTTTTTT.

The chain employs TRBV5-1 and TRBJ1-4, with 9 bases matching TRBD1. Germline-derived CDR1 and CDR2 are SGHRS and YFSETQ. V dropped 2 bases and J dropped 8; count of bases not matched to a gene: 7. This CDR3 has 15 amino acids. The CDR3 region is CASSLQGAHGEKLFF. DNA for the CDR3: TGCGCCAGCAGCTTACAGGGGGCCCATGGGGAAAAACTGTTTTTT.

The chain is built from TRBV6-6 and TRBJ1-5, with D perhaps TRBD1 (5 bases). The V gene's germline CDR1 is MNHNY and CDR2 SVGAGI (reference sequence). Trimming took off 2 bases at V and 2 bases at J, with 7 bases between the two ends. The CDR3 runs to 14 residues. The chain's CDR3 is CASSYDRGNQPQHF. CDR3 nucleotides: TGTGCCAGCAGTTACGACAGAGGCAATCAGCCCCAGCATTTT.

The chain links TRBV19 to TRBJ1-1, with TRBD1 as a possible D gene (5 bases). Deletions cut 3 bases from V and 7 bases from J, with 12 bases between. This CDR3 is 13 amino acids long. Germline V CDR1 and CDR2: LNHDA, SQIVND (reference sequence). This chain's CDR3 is CASSIQKGHEAFF. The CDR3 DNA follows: TGTGCCAGTAGTATCCAAAAAGGACATGAAGCTTTCTTT.

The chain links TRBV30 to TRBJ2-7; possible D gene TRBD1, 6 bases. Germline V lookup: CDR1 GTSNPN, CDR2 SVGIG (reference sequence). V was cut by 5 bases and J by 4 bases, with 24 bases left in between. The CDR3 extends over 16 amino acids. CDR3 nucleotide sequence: TGTGCCTGGGAGCAGACGTCGAGGGACGACAGGTACGAGCAGTACTTC. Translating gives CAWEQTSRDDRYEQYF.

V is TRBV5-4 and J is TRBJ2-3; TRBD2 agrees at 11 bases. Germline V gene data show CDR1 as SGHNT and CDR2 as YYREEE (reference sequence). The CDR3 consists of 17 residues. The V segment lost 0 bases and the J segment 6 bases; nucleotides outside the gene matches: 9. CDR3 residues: CASSLGLAGGKMDTQYF. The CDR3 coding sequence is TGTGCCAGCAGCTTGGGTCTAGCGGGAGGAAAGATGGATACGCAGTATTTT.

CDR3 sequence: CASSYTQGGQPQHF. DNA of the CDR3: TGTGCCAGCAGTTACACGCAGGGGGGACAGCCCCAGCATTTT. The V and J genes are TRBV6-5 and TRBJ1-5; TRBD1 agrees at 7 bases. Germline V gene sequence: CDR1 MNHEY, CDR2 SVGAGI. V shed 2 bases, J shed 7 bases, and the junction held 5 bases outside the gene matches. There are 14 residues in the CDR3.

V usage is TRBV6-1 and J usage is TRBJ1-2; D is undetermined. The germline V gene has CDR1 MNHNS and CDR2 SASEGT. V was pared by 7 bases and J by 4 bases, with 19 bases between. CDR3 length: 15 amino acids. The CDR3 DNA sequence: TGTGCCAGCATTCTGTCTGAAGCATTACTCTATGGCTACACCTTC. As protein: CASILSEALLYGYTF.

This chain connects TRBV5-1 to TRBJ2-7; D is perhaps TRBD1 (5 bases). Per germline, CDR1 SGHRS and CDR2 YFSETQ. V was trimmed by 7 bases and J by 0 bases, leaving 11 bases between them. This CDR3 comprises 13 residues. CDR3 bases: TGCGCCAGCTCAATCAGGGTCTCCTACGAGCAGTACTTC. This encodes CASSIRVSYEQYF.

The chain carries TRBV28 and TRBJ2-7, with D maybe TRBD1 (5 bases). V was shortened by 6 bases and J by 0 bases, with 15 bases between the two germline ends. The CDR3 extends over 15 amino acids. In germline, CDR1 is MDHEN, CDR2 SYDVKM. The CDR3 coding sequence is TGTGCCAGCAGGCTGCAACAGGTACCCTCCTACGAGCAGTACTTC. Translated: CASRLQQVPSYEQYF.

The CDR3 nucleotides read TGCGCCAGCAGCTTGGGTCGGCGGTTAGCGGGATACAATGAGCAGTTCTTC. Protein product: CASSLGRRLAGYNEQFF. The rearrangement uses TRBV5-1 and TRBJ2-1; 8 nucleotides match TRBD2. V trimming: 0 bases; J trimming: 4 bases; junction bases outside the gene matches: 9. The germline CDR1 and CDR2 sequences are SGHRS and YFSETQ. The CDR3 runs 17 residues. Based on the CDR3 plus reference TRBV5-1 and TRBJ2-1, the full variable domain is KAGVTQTPRYLIKTRGQQVTLSCSPISGHRSVSWYQQTPGQGLQFLFEYFSETQRNKGNFPGRFSGRQFSNSRSEMNVSTLELGDSALYLCASSLGRRLAGYNEQFFGPGTRLTVL.

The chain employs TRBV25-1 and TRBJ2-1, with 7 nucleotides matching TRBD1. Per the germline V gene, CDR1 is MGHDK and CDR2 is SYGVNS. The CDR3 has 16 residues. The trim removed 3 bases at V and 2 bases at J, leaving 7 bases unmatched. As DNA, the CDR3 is TGTGCCAGCAGTGATGCCACCGGGACAGCCTACAATGAGCAGTTCTTC. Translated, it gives CASSDATGTAYNEQFF.